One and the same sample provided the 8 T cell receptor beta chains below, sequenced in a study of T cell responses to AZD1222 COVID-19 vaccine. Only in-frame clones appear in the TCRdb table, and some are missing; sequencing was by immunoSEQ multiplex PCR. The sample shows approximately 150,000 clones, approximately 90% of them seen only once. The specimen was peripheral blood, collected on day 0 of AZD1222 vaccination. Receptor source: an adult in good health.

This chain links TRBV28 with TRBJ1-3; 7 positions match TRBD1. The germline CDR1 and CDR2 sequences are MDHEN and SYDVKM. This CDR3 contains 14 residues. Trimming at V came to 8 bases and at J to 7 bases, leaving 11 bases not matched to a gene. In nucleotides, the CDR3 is TGTGCCAGCGGTCACAGGGGTCCTACGAACACCATATATTTT. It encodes CASGHRGPTNTIYF.

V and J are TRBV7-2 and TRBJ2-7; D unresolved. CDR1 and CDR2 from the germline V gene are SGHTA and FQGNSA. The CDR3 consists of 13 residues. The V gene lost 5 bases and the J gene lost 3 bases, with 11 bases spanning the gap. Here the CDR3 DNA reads TGTGCCAGCAGCGTCCGGACGGGCTACGAGCAGTACTTC. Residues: CASSVRTGYEQYF. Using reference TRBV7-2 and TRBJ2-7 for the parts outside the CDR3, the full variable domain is GAGVSQSPSNKVTEKGKDVELRCDPISGHTALYWYRQSLGQGLEFLIYFQGNSAPDKSGLPSDRFSAERTGGSVSTLTIQRTQQEDSAVYLCASSVRTGYEQYFGPGTRLTVT.

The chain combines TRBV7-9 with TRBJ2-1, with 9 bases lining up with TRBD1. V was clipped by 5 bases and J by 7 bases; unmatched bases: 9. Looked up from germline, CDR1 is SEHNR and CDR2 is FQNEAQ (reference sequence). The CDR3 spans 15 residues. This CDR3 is CASSAPGTGRNEQFF. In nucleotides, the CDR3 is TGTGCCAGCAGCGCACCCGGGACAGGGAGGAATGAGCAGTTCTTC.

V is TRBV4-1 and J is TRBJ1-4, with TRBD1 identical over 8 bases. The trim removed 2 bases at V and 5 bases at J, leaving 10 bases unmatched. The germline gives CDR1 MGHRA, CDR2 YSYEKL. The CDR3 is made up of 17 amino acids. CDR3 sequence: CASSQSGGGVGNEKLFF. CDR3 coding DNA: TGCGCCAGCAGCCAATCAGGGGGCGGAGTGGGAAATGAAAAACTGTTTTTT.

CDR3 coding DNA: TGTGCCAGCTCACCTCTACAGGAGAACACTGAAGCTTTCTTT. It translates to CASSPLQENTEAFF. This sequence joins TRBV18 and TRBJ1-1; tentative D call: TRBD1 (5 bases). Germline V gives CDR1 KGHSH, CDR2 LQKENI. The CDR3 contains 14 residues. Trimming took 3 bases from V and 1 from J, leaving 9 bases between them.

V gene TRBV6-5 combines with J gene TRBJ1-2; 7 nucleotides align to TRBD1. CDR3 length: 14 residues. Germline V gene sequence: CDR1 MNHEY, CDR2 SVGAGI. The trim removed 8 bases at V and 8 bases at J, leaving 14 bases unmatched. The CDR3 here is CASLNPTGRNGYTF. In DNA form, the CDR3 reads TGTGCCAGCCTAAACCCGACAGGGCGGAACGGCTACACCTTC.

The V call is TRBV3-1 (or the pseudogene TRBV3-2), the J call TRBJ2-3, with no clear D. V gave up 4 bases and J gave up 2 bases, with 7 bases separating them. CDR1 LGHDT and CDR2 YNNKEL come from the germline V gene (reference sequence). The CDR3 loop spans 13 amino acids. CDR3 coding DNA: TGTGCCAGCAGCCGGCTAGACACAGATACGCAGTATTTT. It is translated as CASSRLDTDTQYF.

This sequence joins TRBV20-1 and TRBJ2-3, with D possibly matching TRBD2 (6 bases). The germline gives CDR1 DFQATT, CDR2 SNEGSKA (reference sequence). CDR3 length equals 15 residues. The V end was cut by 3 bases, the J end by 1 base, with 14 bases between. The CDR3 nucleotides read TGCAGTGCTAGTTCTGGAGGGCGGGGCACAGATACGCAGTATTTT. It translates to CSASSGGRGTDTQYF.